The source of this T cell receptor beta chain is a study of blood T cell repertoires in COVID-19. The method was immunoSEQ multiplex PCR; TCRdb's version includes in-frame clones alone and lacks a portion of them. The sample carries roughly 150,000 clones, approximately 81% recorded once. This CDR3 is 16 amino acids long. With V trimmed by 7 bases and J by 0 bases, 12 bases remained unmatched. Germline V gene sequence: CDR1 SQVTM, CDR2 ANQGSEA. This TCR derives from a woman aged 35 to 49 with acute COVID-19. This chain links TRBV29-1 with TRBJ2-1; 7 positions agree with TRBD2. Input material: PBMCs or T cells enriched from blood (not recorded which). The CDR3 reads CSAVASGSFSYNEQFF. CDR3 DNA: TGCAGCGCCGTCGCTAGCGGCAGCTTCTCCTACAATGAGCAGTTCTTC.